This TCR beta chain was sequenced during a study of regulatory T cells in long-lasting Graves disease. Study conclusions and caveats: Blood alone, not thyroid tissue, was studied.

Building of the TCR beta libraries involved iRepertoire HTBI primers and Arm-PCR of CDR3 regions. Using its own MiXCR run on the multiplex PCR reads, TCRdb lists one record per CDR3 protein. Of 350,000 to 450,000 distinct CDR3 sequences listed, over 15% are singletons. As for time point: newly diagnosed GD, antithyroid drugs for less than 3 months. The TCR library used RNA extracted from PBMCs. This clonotype was recorded many times. Its antigen is undetermined. These data were likewise used in another study, on T cells in Graves' hyperthyroidism and ophthalmopathy. As reported in that work: Blood also showed most of the thyroid clonotypes that were expanded above 0.001.

The starting material was peripheral blood mononuclear cells (PBMCs), obtained at new diagnosis, from a patient treated with antithyroid drugs. The receptor was derived from a man aged 35 to 55 with Graves disease.

CDR3 bases: TGTGCCAGCAGTTACTGGGGACAGGGAGACAATGAGCAGTTCTTC. It yields the protein CASSYWGQGDNEQFF. The chain carries TRBV6-9 and TRBJ2-1; 9 bases match TRBD1. Germline lookup yields CDR1 MNHGY and CDR2 SVAAGI. The CDR3 spans 15 residues. V lost 3 bases to trimming and J lost 5 bases; unmatched junction nucleotides: 5.